These 25 T cell receptor beta chains were all obtained from the same sample, sequenced in a study of CD4+ T cells in melanoma. Assay: immunoSEQ multiplex PCR; the TCRdb copy retains only in-frame clones and omits some. In the table there are over 8,000 clones, about 78% of which are singletons. What was sequenced was tumor tissue. Source of these receptors: a human donor with melanoma.

V gene TRBV5-4 combines with J gene TRBJ2-5; 16 positions match TRBD2. There are 16 residues in the CDR3. Germline CDR1 SGHNT, CDR2 YYREEE (reference sequence). The V segment lost 4 bases and the J segment 4 bases; nucleotides outside the gene matches: 4. CDR3 sequence reads: CASSDGTSGGAETQYF. Written as DNA, the CDR3 is TGTGCCAGCAGCGACGGGACTAGCGGGGGGGCAGAGACCCAGTACTTC. The variable domain in full, completed from reference TRBV5-4 and TRBJ2-5, reads ETGVTQSPTHLIKTRGQQVTLRCSSQSGHNTVSWYQQALGQGPQFIFQYYREEENGRGNFPPRFSGLQFPNYSSELNVNALELDDSALYLCASSDGTSGGAETQYFGPGTRLLVL.

V gene TRBV27 combines with J gene TRBJ1-5; D is unresolved. The CDR3 is 15 residues long. Germline lookup yields CDR1 MNHEY and CDR2 SMNVEV (reference sequence). Trimming took off 3 bases at V and 4 bases at J, with 13 bases between the two ends. Written as DNA, the CDR3 is TGTGCCAGCAGTTTGGTTTTGGGTGGTAATCAGCCCCAGCATTTT. As protein: CASSLVLGGNQPQHF.

The chain joins TRBV7-9 to TRBJ2-3; D possibly corresponds to TRBD2 (5 bases). The CDR3 contains 16 residues. CDR1 and CDR2 from the germline V gene are SEHNR and FQNEAQ (reference sequence). Deletions cut 1 base from V and 2 bases from J, with 13 bases between. The CDR3 spells CASSLGSMDSTDTQYF. The CDR3 coding sequence is TGTGCCAGCAGCTTAGGCTCAATGGACTCCACAGATACGCAGTATTTT.

The chain links TRBV28 to TRBJ2-7; D might be TRBD1 (6 bases). Germline V gene data show CDR1 as MDHEN and CDR2 as SYDVKM. The CDR3 is 13 amino acids. In DNA, the CDR3 is TGTGCTAGCCAAGGGACACCCTCCTACGAGCAGTACTTC. It codes for CASQGTPSYEQYF.

The genes are TRBV9 and TRBJ2-3; tentative D call: TRBD1 (5 bases). Germline CDR1 is SGDLS and CDR2 is YYNGEE. This CDR3 contains 14 residues. V shed 3 bases and J shed 3 bases, with 11 bases lying between them. CDR3 sequence reads: CASSAYQGTDTQYF. The CDR3 DNA reads as TGTGCCAGCAGCGCGTATCAGGGAACAGATACGCAGTATTTT.

This chain uses TRBV6-6 with TRBJ2-1; D uncertain. The CDR3 consists of 11 residues. Germline-derived CDR1 and CDR2 are MNHNY and SVGAGI (reference sequence). With 6 bases removed from V and 8 bases from J, the gap between germline ends came to 8 bases. Written as DNA, the CDR3 is TGTGCCAGCAGCGCACGAGATGAGCAGTTCTTC. Translation: CASSARDEQFF.

The chain carries TRBV2 and TRBJ1-4; 10 bases agree with TRBD1. This CDR3 contains 15 residues. V was pared by 7 bases and J by 3 bases, with 5 bases of the junction left unmatched. CDR1 SNHLY and CDR2 FYNNEI come from the germline V gene. CDR3 sequence (DNA): TGTGCCAGCAAGGGGACAGGGGCCCCTAATGAAAAACTGTTTTTT. This gives the protein CASKGTGAPNEKLFF. Supplemented by reference TRBV2 and TRBJ1-4, the full variable domain reads EPEVTQTPSHQVTQMGQEVILRCVPISNHLYFYWYRQILGQKVEFLVSFYNNEISEKSEIFDDQFSVERPDGSNFTLKIRSTKLEDSAMYFCASKGTGAPNEKLFFGSGTQLSVL.

The chain links TRBV10-1 to TRBJ1-2; D is unresolved. This CDR3 region has 13 residues. The germline gives CDR1 WNHNN, CDR2 SYGVQD (reference sequence). Deletions cut 4 bases from V and 2 bases from J, with 8 bases between. CDR3 amino acids: CASSASGNYGYTF. The CDR3 region has the DNA TGCGCCAGCAGTGCCAGTGGGAACTATGGCTACACCTTC.

This clone was observed a handful of times. This chain uses TRBV9 with TRBJ1-3, with 7 bases lining up with TRBD1. V dropped 4 bases and J dropped 4; count of bases not matched to a gene: 8. Germline CDR1 reads SGDLS; CDR2 reads YYNGEE. CDR3 size: 15 residues. CDR3 sequence (DNA): TGTGCCAGCAGCCCCCAGGGGGGACTCGGAAACACCATATATTTT. This translates into CASSPQGGLGNTIYF.

This clone is a singleton in its sample. V is TRBV7-6 and J is TRBJ2-6, with TRBD2 identical over 12 bases. The trim removed 5 bases at V and 0 bases at J, leaving 5 bases unmatched. The length of the CDR3 is 18 residues. Germline V gene lookup returns CDR1 SGHVS and CDR2 FNYEAQ. This CDR3 is CASSPTSGGPSGANVLTF. CDR3 DNA: TGTGCCAGCAGCCCTACTAGCGGGGGGCCCTCTGGGGCCAACGTCCTGACTTTC. Looking up the rest from reference TRBV7-6 and TRBJ2-6 gives the full variable domain: GAGVSQSPRYKVTKRGQDVALRCDPISGHVSLYWYRQALGQGPEFLTYFNYEAQQDKSGLPNDRFSAERPEGSISTLTIQRTEQRDSAMYRCASSPTSGGPSGANVLTFGAGSRLTVL.

The chain joins TRBV6-5 to TRBJ2-1; D ambiguous. V was cut by 2 bases and J by 0 bases, with 8 bases left in between. The CDR3 spans 15 residues. Germline CDR1 and CDR2: MNHEY and SVGAGI. In DNA form, the CDR3 reads TGTGCCAGCAGTTACGAGGCAGGCTCCTACAATGAGCAGTTCTTC. Translation gives CASSYEAGSYNEQFF.

Note on this clone: An end of the junction differs from the germline gene, which may be a read error. CDR3 residues: CASSLGRAGGETQYF. CDR3 coding DNA: TGTGCTAGCAGCTTAGGCCGAGCCGGGGGAGAGACCCAGTACTTC. The chain links TRBV7-7 to TRBJ2-5; perhaps TRBD2 as D (6 bases). There are 15 residues in the CDR3. Germline CDR1 and CDR2: SSHAT and FNYEAQ (reference sequence).

This chain connects TRBV9 to TRBJ2-2; D unresolved. V gave up 0 bases and J gave up 6 bases, with 9 bases separating them. The CDR3 contains 14 residues. Looked up from germline, CDR1 is SGDLS and CDR2 is YYNGEE. Here the CDR3 DNA reads TGTGCCAGCAGCGTAGCTAGTAGGGCCGGGGAGCTGTTTTTT. It encodes CASSVASRAGELFF. Together with reference TRBV9 and TRBJ2-2, the CDR3 gives the full variable domain: DSGVTQTPKHLITATGQRVTLRCSPRSGDLSVYWYQQSLDQGLQFLIQYYNGEERAKGNILERFSAQQFPDLHSELNLSSLELGDSALYFCASSVASRAGELFFGEGSRLTVL.

The chain joins TRBV5-4 to TRBJ1-3; D gene unclear. V dropped 4 bases and J dropped 0 bases, with 5 bases sitting between them. The CDR3 contains 13 residues. The V gene's germline CDR1 is SGHNT and CDR2 YYREEE (reference sequence). CDR3 coding DNA: TGTGCCAGCAGCGGGCCCTCTGGAAACACCATATATTTT. Protein product: CASSGPSGNTIYF.

The rearrangement links TRBV7-2 to TRBJ1-2; 8 positions agree with TRBD1. From germline, CDR1 is SGHTA and CDR2 FQGNSA. The CDR3 totals 16 residues. The V and J ends lost 5 bases and 7 bases, in that order; junction bases with no gene match: 15. CDR3 DNA: TGTGCCAGCAGCCCGCGGACAGGGAGTCTTTCGGTTGGCTACACCTTC. It yields the protein CASSPRTGSLSVGYTF.

The chain recombines TRBV7-9 with TRBJ1-2; no reliable D call. Trimming left V 5 bases short and J 1 base short, with 5 bases between. The germline CDR1 and CDR2 sequences are SEHNR and FQNEAQ (reference sequence). The CDR3 length is 12 residues. CDR3 loop: CASSPNNYGYTF. The CDR3 DNA is TGTGCCAGCAGCCCCAATAACTATGGCTACACCTTC.

The chain combines TRBV27 with TRBJ1-1, with 7 bases aligning to TRBD1. Looked up from germline, CDR1 is MNHEY and CDR2 is SMNVEV (reference sequence). V trimming: 3 bases; J trimming: 7 bases; junction bases outside the gene matches: 8. This CDR3 is built from 14 residues. For the CDR3, the DNA is TGTGCCAGCAGTTTGGTCCGGGGACAGAATGAAGCTTTCTTT. Protein sequence: CASSLVRGQNEAFF.

J is TRBJ1-4 and V is TRBV30, with D possibly being TRBD1 (6 bases). The germline V gene encodes CDR1 GTSNPN and CDR2 SVGIG (reference sequence). The CDR3 contains 12 residues. Trimming pared 4 bases from V and 8 bases from J, leaving 11 bases between. Here the CDR3 DNA reads TGTGCCTGGACCTCGGACAGCGAAAAACTGTTTTTT. It yields the protein CAWTSDSEKLFF.

The chain has TRBV7-9 and TRBJ2-3; TRBD1 aligns across 7 bases. The CDR3 totals 15 residues. With 1 base clipped from V and 4 bases from J, the junction kept 5 bases outside the gene matches. Germline V lookup: CDR1 SEHNR, CDR2 FQNEAQ (reference sequence). CDR3 in amino acids: CASSLGDRVPDTQYF. The CDR3 DNA follows: TGTGCCAGCAGCTTAGGCGACAGGGTCCCAGATACGCAGTATTTT.

V gene TRBV5-1 combines with J gene TRBJ1-4; D is perhaps TRBD1 (6 bases). Per germline, CDR1 SGHRS and CDR2 YFSETQ. This CDR3 contains 14 residues. V lost 2 bases and J 4 bases, leaving 9 bases between the germline ends. The CDR3 DNA reads as TGCGCCAGCAGCTTCACAGGGATTAATGAAAAACTGTTTTTT. It encodes CASSFTGINEKLFF.

The sample holds one count of this clone. This chain links TRBV7-2 with TRBJ2-3; tentatively, D is TRBD2 (6 bases). V shed 1 base and J shed 3 bases, with 11 bases lying between them. In germline, CDR1 is SGHTA, CDR2 FQGNSA. The CDR3 extends over 15 amino acids. The CDR3 loop reads CASSLGIGTTDTQYF. The CDR3 region has the DNA TGTGCCAGCAGCTTAGGGATCGGGACTACAGATACGCAGTATTTT. The full variable domain, in which reference TRBV7-2 and TRBJ2-3 provide the parts outside the CDR3, is GAGVSQSPSNKVTEKGKDVELRCDPISGHTALYWYRQSLGQGLEFLIYFQGNSAPDKSGLPSDRFSAERTGGSVSTLTIQRTQQEDSAVYLCASSLGIGTTDTQYFGPGTRLTVL.

This clone appeared a few times. An end of the junction differs from the germline gene, which may be a read error. The chain is built from TRBV5-1 and TRBJ2-7; D unclear. Germline V CDR1 and CDR2: SGHRS, YFSETQ. The CDR3 contains 11 residues. CDR3 in DNA: TGTGCCAGCAGCTTGAAATACGAGCAGTACTTC. Translated, it gives CASSLKYEQYF.

The chain joins TRBV7-9 to TRBJ2-1, with TRBD2 identical over 7 bases. The length of the CDR3 is 12 residues. Germline CDR1 reads SEHNR; CDR2 reads FQNEAQ (reference sequence). The V gene end was trimmed by 5 bases and the J gene end by 7 bases; junction bases not matched to a gene: 2. DNA for the CDR3: TGTGCCAGCAGCAGGACTAGTAATGAGCAGTTCTTC. Protein: CASSRTSNEQFF.

This chain joins TRBV7-2 and TRBJ1-5; D is unresolved. The CDR3 totals 14 residues. Germline-derived CDR1 and CDR2 are SGHTA and FQGNSA. V gave up 4 bases and J gave up 7 bases, with 14 bases separating them. The DNA of the CDR3 is TGTGCCAGCAGCTCGACACCTTCTTGGCAGCCCCAGCATTTT. This sequence encodes CASSSTPSWQPQHF.

The rearrangement links TRBV27 to TRBJ1-2; no definite D call. This CDR3 has 14 amino acids. V was pared by 2 bases and J by 7 bases, with 14 bases between. Germline CDR1 reads MNHEY; CDR2 reads SMNVEV (reference sequence). The CDR3 DNA is TGTGCCAGCAGTTTACGTAGCACGGGATCTGGCTACACCTTC. It is translated as CASSLRSTGSGYTF.